This TCR beta chain was recorded in a study of shared clonotypes between healthy human individuals. Study observations and caveats: A few donors had around 5% of their naive CD4 clonotypes in common. Generation of non-shared clonotypes was less probable than generation of clonotypes shared by all four donors.

About this clone: Its target is not known.

This table comes from immunoSEQ multiplex PCR, and its TCRdb copy is limited to in-frame clones, with some not included. Of about 2 million clones listed, about 95% are singletons. This CDR3 contains 15 residues. V dropped 1 base and J dropped 1 base, with 8 bases sitting between them. Germline assignment: CDR1 MNHNS and CDR2 SASEGT. This receptor was obtained from a man between 18 and 29 years old in good health. The rearrangement links TRBV6-1 to TRBJ2-1; D is possibly TRBD1 (6 bases). The sequencing input was naive CD4+ T cells sorted from blood. Subset noted: CD45RA+ positively selected. This chain's CDR3 is CASSEVRGSYNEQFF. Written as DNA, the CDR3 is TGTGCCAGCAGTGAAGTCAGGGGTTCCTACAATGAGCAGTTCTTC.